One and the same sample provided the 24 T cell receptor beta chains below, sequenced in a study of CD8+CD57+ T cells in acquired aplastic anemia. Only patients with CD8+CD57+ cell expansion on flow cytometry were chosen for sequencing. CDR3 and TCR beta VDJ profiling relied on genomic DNA as the template. TCRdb used MiXCR to reprocess the reads, holding one entry per CDR3 protein. The top ten clones hold 2.6% of a sample with more than 95,000 distinct CDR3 sequences, approximately 36% of them seen once. The sequenced sample was sorted CD4+, CD8+, or CD8+CD57+ T cells (not recorded which) from PBMCs. All receptors come from a human donor with aplastic anemia.

V is TRBV25-1 and J is TRBJ2-7, with no clear D. Trimming pared 3 bases from V and 3 bases from J, leaving 6 bases between. The CDR3 has 12 amino acids. The germline V gene encodes CDR1 MGHDK and CDR2 SYGVNS. CDR3 residues: CASSDIHYEQYF. DNA of the CDR3: TGTGCCAGCAGTGATATACACTACGAGCAGTACTTC.

This rearrangement joins TRBV10-3 to TRBJ2-1; D may be TRBD1 or TRBD2 (5 bases each). Looked up from germline, CDR1 is ENHRY and CDR2 is SYGVKD. V shed 6 bases and J shed 8 bases, with 23 bases lying between them. The CDR3 covers 16 residues. CDR3 region: CAISDQGRRGSDEQFF. The DNA for the CDR3 is TGTGCCATCAGCGATCAGGGACGACGGGGCTCGGATGAGCAGTTCTTC.

The CDR3 loop is CASSLEIPVGGIYGSPLHF. The CDR3 bases are TGTGCCAGCAGCTTAGAGATCCCAGTTGGGGGAATATATGGTTCACCCCTCCACTTT. The J gene is TRBJ1-6, the V gene TRBV7-6; tentatively, D is TRBD1 (5 bases). This CDR3 comprises 19 residues. Germline loops: CDR1 SGHVS, CDR2 FNYEAQ. The ends were cut back, 1 base at V and 9 bases at J, with 25 bases in the middle.

This clonotype was detected ten times or more. The chain carries TRBV6-1 and TRBJ2-5, with 12 bases fitting TRBD2. The V segment lost 6 bases and the J segment 5 bases; nucleotides outside the gene matches: 7. This CDR3 has 15 amino acids. The V gene's germline CDR1 is MNHNS and CDR2 SASEGT. The CDR3 protein is CASSPTTSGGETQYF. In DNA form, the CDR3 reads TGTGCCAGCAGCCCTACGACTAGCGGGGGCGAGACCCAGTACTTC.

Many counts were recorded for this clonotype. This chain connects TRBV9 to TRBJ1-1; 9 bases are a match to TRBD1. From germline, CDR1 is SGDLS and CDR2 YYNGEE. J was trimmed by 5 bases and V by 3 bases; bases with no gene match: 5. This CDR3 spans 14 amino acids. The CDR3 bases are TGTGCCAGCAGCGCCGGGACAGGGTGGACTGAAGCTTTCTTT. This translates into CASSAGTGWTEAFF.

V and J are TRBV28 and TRBJ1-2, with D possibly being TRBD1 (5 bases). Germline V lookup: CDR1 MDHEN, CDR2 SYDVKM. V was pared by 1 base and J by 5 bases, with 11 bases between. The CDR3 has 14 residues. The CDR3 DNA is TGTGCCAGCAGTTTATTGGGGCCAGTGTATGGCTACACCTTC. Amino acid sequence: CASSLLGPVYGYTF.

V and J are TRBV24-1 and TRBJ1-5; TRBD1 aligns across 7 bases. Trimming cost V 7 bases and J 4 bases; bases outside gene matches: 3. CDR3 length: 13 residues. Germline lookup yields CDR1 KGHDR and CDR2 SFDVKD. The CDR3, as DNA: TGTGCCACCAGGGACAGGCCGAATCAGCCCCAGCATTTT. This translates into CATRDRPNQPQHF.

This clonotype showed up just once. One end of the junction does not line up with germline, which may come from a read error. The chain is built from TRBV6-1 and TRBJ2-1, with 14 bases that match TRBD2. The CDR3 sequence is 14 residues long. CDR1 is MNHNS and CDR2 is SASEGT in the germline V gene. The CDR3 loop reads CASSSTGLAGGPTF. CDR3 nucleotides: TGTGCCAGCAGCTCCACTGGACTAGCGGGGGGCCCAACTTTC.

This clonotype was found many times. The genes are TRBV29-1 and TRBJ2-7; possibly TRBD1 for D (5 bases). The CDR3 contains 11 residues. CDR1 is SQVTM and CDR2 is ANQGSEA in the germline V gene. Trimming removed 4 bases from V and 4 bases from J, with 8 bases in between. This chain's CDR3 is CSVGQSYEQYF. The CDR3 region has the DNA TGCAGCGTTGGACAGTCTTACGAGCAGTACTTC.

This clonotype was seen only a few times. This chain links TRBV30 with TRBJ1-4; no clear D. V gave up 3 bases and J gave up 4 bases, with 9 bases separating them. The CDR3 sequence is 13 residues long. The germline CDR1 and CDR2 sequences are GTSNPN and SVGIG (reference sequence). CDR3 in DNA: TGTGCCTGGAGGGAAGGGCTTAATGAAAAACTGTTTTTT. Amino acid sequence: CAWREGLNEKLFF.

There are many counts of this clonotype. V and J are TRBV3-1 and TRBJ2-7, with a weak D call TRBD1 (6 bases). Per the germline V gene, CDR1 is LGHDT and CDR2 is YNNKEL (reference sequence). CDR3 size: 12 residues. Trimming left V 2 bases short and J 8 bases short, with 10 bases between. CDR3 nucleotide sequence: TGTGCCAGCAGCCAAAAGGACAGCAAGCAGTACTTC. It encodes CASSQKDSKQYF.

The table lists this clonotype with many counts. This chain uses TRBV20-1 with TRBJ1-2, with D possibly TRBD1 on 5 matching bases. With 6 bases removed from V and 1 base from J, the gap between germline ends came to 9 bases. Per the germline V gene, CDR1 is DFQATT and CDR2 is SNEGSKA (reference sequence). The CDR3 runs to 12 residues. The CDR3 spells CSARQGNYGYTF. DNA of the CDR3: TGCAGTGCCCGGCAGGGTAACTATGGCTACACCTTC.

The chain combines TRBV25-1 with TRBJ2-2; the match to TRBD1 covers 7 bases. The germline gives CDR1 MGHDK, CDR2 SYGVNS. The length of the CDR3 is 16 residues. The ends lost 3 bases at V and 5 bases at J; junction bases unmatched: 9. The CDR3 region is CASSDLGTARTGELFF. DNA of the CDR3: TGTGCCAGCAGTGACCTTGGGACAGCGAGGACCGGGGAGCTGTTTTTT.

V is TRBV2 and J is TRBJ2-2; perhaps D is TRBD1 or TRBD2 (5 bases each). Between the trimmed V and J ends, which lost 6 bases and 11 bases, there was a span of 16 bases. CDR1 is SNHLY and CDR2 is FYNNEI in the germline V gene. The CDR3 length is 13 residues. The CDR3 is CASRGTGLRELFF. In nucleotides, the CDR3 is TGTGCCAGCAGGGGGACGGGCCTCAGAGAGCTGTTTTTT.

There are many counts of this clonotype. The J gene is TRBJ1-5, the V gene TRBV7-2; D is ambiguous. V was clipped by 2 bases and J by 5 bases, with 13 bases between them. CDR3 length equals 15 residues. Germline V lookup: CDR1 SGHTA, CDR2 FQGNSA. The CDR3 loop is CASSLQVSWDQPQHF. The CDR3, as DNA: TGTGCCAGCAGCTTACAGGTGTCGTGGGATCAGCCCCAGCATTTT.

This clonotype was counted many times. The CDR3 DNA is TGTGCCAGCAGCGTGGGGGGGCCGAGGGAGCAGTTCTTC. Translated: CASSVGGPREQFF. This chain connects TRBV9 to TRBJ2-1, with D possibly TRBD2 on 7 matching bases. Deletions cut 2 bases from V and 10 bases from J, with 13 bases between. The CDR3 runs to 13 residues. Per the germline V gene, CDR1 is SGDLS and CDR2 is YYNGEE.

V usage is TRBV2 and J usage is TRBJ2-5; 10 nucleotides agree with TRBD2. CDR3 size: 14 residues. Per the germline V gene, CDR1 is SNHLY and CDR2 is FYNNEI. Trimming cost V 3 bases and J 5 bases; bases outside gene matches: 3. CDR3: CASSEASGGETQYF. The CDR3 coding sequence is TGTGCCAGCAGTGAGGCTAGCGGGGGCGAGACCCAGTACTTC.

In the case of this clonotype: A junction boundary mismatches the germline segment, possibly from a read error. This chain links TRBV24-1 with TRBJ1-2; TRBD1 is a possible D gene (5 bases). Germline loops: CDR1 KGHDR, CDR2 SFDVKD. This CDR3 spans 12 amino acids. The DNA of the CDR3 is TGTGCCACCGGTGAGGGGCGGTCTGACTACACCTTC. It is translated as CATGEGRSDYTF.

The rearrangement links TRBV7-8 to TRBJ1-6; D is unclear. V was shortened by 6 bases and J by 4 bases, with 4 bases between the two germline ends. This CDR3 region has 12 residues. CDR1 is SGHVS, CDR2 FQNEAQ, per germline. CDR3 residues: CASSRYNSPLHF. The CDR3 DNA follows: TGTGCCAGCAGTAGATATAATTCACCCCTCCACTTT.

This clonotype has at least ten counts. The chain joins TRBV12-5 to TRBJ1-2; TRBD1 might be the D (5 bases). V lost 8 bases to trimming and J lost 5 bases, with 15 bases between them. This CDR3 has 13 residues. The germline gives CDR1 LGHNT, CDR2 FRNRAP. This CDR3 reads CASSYGGEYGYTF. The CDR3 bases are TGTGCTAGTTCTTATGGGGGGGAGTATGGCTACACCTTC.

This clonotype showed up just a few times. This chain uses TRBV5-6 with TRBJ2-5; 9 bases match TRBD1. The V gene end was trimmed by 6 bases and the J gene end by 4 bases; junction bases not matched to a gene: 13. CDR1 is SGHDT and CDR2 is YYEEEE in the germline V gene. This CDR3 spans 16 amino acids. Written as DNA, the CDR3 is TGTGCCAGCAACTTTGCGGGGACAGGGTCACGAGAGACCCAGTACTTC. This sequence encodes CASNFAGTGSRETQYF.

On this clonotype: Compared with germline, one end of the junction differs, possibly owing to a read error. The rearrangement joins TRBV28 to TRBJ2-7, with TRBD2 as a possible D gene (6 bases). Germline values: CDR1 MDHEN, CDR2 SYDVKM. The CDR3 has 13 amino acids. The CDR3 DNA reads TGTGCCAGCAGTTTAGAGGGGAGGTACGAGCAGCACTTC. This encodes CASSLEGRYEQHF.

This clonotype was detected ten times or more. The chain has TRBV12-3 or TRBV12-4 and TRBJ1-1; tentatively, D is TRBD1 (5 bases). This CDR3 has 15 amino acids. Trimming pared 2 bases from V and 2 bases from J, leaving 12 bases between. CDR3: CASSLSAGANTEAFF. The CDR3 DNA reads as TGTGCCAGCAGTTTATCTGCCGGGGCCAACACTGAAGCTTTCTTT.

This clonotype was counted only a few times. A read error may explain this, as a much larger clone is one base away. This chain links TRBV7-2 with TRBJ2-7, with D maybe TRBD2 (5 bases). Germline V gives CDR1 SGHTA, CDR2 FQGNSA. V lost 1 base and J lost 4, with 8 bases in between. This CDR3 is 13 amino acids long. Here the CDR3 DNA reads TGTGCCAGCAGCTTAGTAGTAGCGTACGAGCAGTACTTC. Encoded protein: CASSLVVAYEQYF.